The 6 T cell receptor beta chains listed next were all sequenced from one sample in a study of shared clonotypes between healthy human individuals. Naive CD8 populations comprised CD45RO-negative cells positively selected for CCR7, excluding terminally differentiated effector memory CD45RA+ cells. This table comes from immunoSEQ multiplex PCR, and its TCRdb copy is limited to in-frame clones, with some not included. The sample holds a few hundred thousand clones, around 95% seen once. The specimen was naive CD8+ T cells sorted from blood. These receptors came from a woman younger than 45 in good health.

The DNA of the CDR3 is TGCGCCAGCAGCCAAGGGGGCCAGGGGGCGCTCGGCTATGGCTACACCTTC. Amino acids: CASSQGGQGALGYGYTF. The chain is built from TRBV4-1 and TRBJ1-2, with 8 bases lining up with TRBD1. Germline V gene lookup returns CDR1 MGHRA and CDR2 YSYEKL. This CDR3 has 17 residues. J lost 4 bases, V lost 1 base, and 11 bases had no gene match.

This clone appeared a few times. V usage is TRBV19 and J usage is TRBJ1-5; possible D gene TRBD1, 6 bases. Germline V CDR1 and CDR2: LNHDA, SQIVND (reference sequence). The CDR3 has 14 amino acids. The germline V and J ends were trimmed by 6 bases and 3 bases, with 12 bases remaining between them. CDR3 sequence (DNA): TGTGCCAGTAGGATCCGGGACATCAATCAGCCCCAGCATTTT. As protein: CASRIRDINQPQHF.

The chain joins TRBV7-9 to TRBJ2-2; possibly TRBD2 for D (5 bases). The germline gives CDR1 SEHNR, CDR2 FQNEAQ (reference sequence). The V gene lost 8 bases and the J gene lost 7 bases, with 17 bases spanning the gap. The CDR3 is 14 residues long. The CDR3 here is CASRPAVGDGELFF. CDR3 coding DNA: TGTGCCAGCCGCCCAGCGGTGGGAGACGGGGAGCTGTTTTTT.

The gene calls are TRBV5-1 and TRBJ2-7, with TRBD2 identical over 13 bases. Trimming at V came to 4 bases and at J to 3 bases, leaving 10 bases not matched to a gene. Germline loops: CDR1 SGHRS, CDR2 YFSETQ. The CDR3 is made up of 17 amino acids. The CDR3 is CASSQNAGTSGNYEQYF. The CDR3 region has the DNA TGCGCCAGCAGCCAAAATGCCGGGACTAGCGGGAACTACGAGCAGTACTTC.

The sample holds one count of this clone. The V and J genes are TRBV27 and TRBJ2-7; no reliable D call. Germline CDR1 MNHEY, CDR2 SMNVEV (reference sequence). With 1 base removed from V and 3 bases from J, the gap between germline ends came to 4 bases. CDR3 length: 12 amino acids. CDR3 amino acids: CASSLFGYEQYF. Written as DNA, the CDR3 is TGTGCCAGCAGTTTATTCGGCTACGAGCAGTACTTC.

The chain uses TRBV5-1 and TRBJ2-7, with 13 bases aligning to TRBD2. CDR1 and CDR2 (germline): SGHRS, YFSETQ. CDR3 length: 15 residues. V lost 3 bases and J lost 2; bases outside the gene matches: 2. The CDR3 sequence is CASSSGLAGTYEQYF. In nucleotides, the CDR3 is TGCGCCAGCAGCTCGGGACTAGCGGGGACCTACGAGCAGTACTTC.